Listed below are T cell receptor beta chains from one sample, sequenced in a study of T cells in tuberculosis. TCRdb keeps only in-frame clones here, not all; method: immunoSEQ multiplex PCR. The data contain 30,000 to 35,000 clones, just under 97% of them singletons. Material for sequencing was PBMCs. Source of these receptors: a donor aged 10-29 years with latent tuberculosis or without tuberculosis infection. Both conserved end residues are part of each CDR3. A D gene is named only where the DNA matches it firmly. Clone size, where shown, is once, few, many, or a class for clones that have expanded.

>TRBD1|NA|TRBV7-9|TRBJ2-5
TGTGCCAGCAGCGCCCGAGGGGGCAGAGGGACCCAGTACTTC
CASSARGGRGTQYF
>TRBD2|NA|TRBV19|TRBJ2-3
TGTGCCAGTAGTATCCCGGGAGGGAGCACAGATACGCAGTATTTT
CASSIPGGSTDTQYF
>NA|NA|TRBV4-1|TRBJ2-7
TGCGCCAGTAAGCCATATCAGGGGTACTACGAGCAGTACTTC
CASKPYQGYYEQYF
>TRBD2|NA|TRBV11-2|TRBJ2-2
TGTGCCAGCAGCGATGGACTAGCGGGGGGAACCGGGGAGCTGTTTTTT
CASSDGLAGGTGELFF
>TRBD1|NA|TRBV18|TRBJ1-2
TGTGCCAGCTCACCCCCGACAGGGAGTGGCTACACCTTC
CASSPPTGSGYTF
>TRBD2|NA|TRBV5-1|TRBJ2-1
TGCGCCAGCAGCTTGACCGGGAGCGGAAGGGAGGGTGAGCAGTTCTTC
CASSLTGSGREGEQFF
>TRBD1|NA|TRBV11-2|TRBJ2-7
TGTGCCAGCAGCGCAAGACAGGGTACGGGGCAGTACTTC
CASSARQGTGQYF
>NA|NA|TRBV5-6|TRBJ2-1
TGTGCCAGCAGCTTTGGGGGGAGGGAGCAGTTCTTC
CASSFGGREQFF
>NA|NA|TRBV5-6|TRBJ1-2
TGTGCCAGCAGCTTGGGGTGGGGAGATTTGCGGGGGACTGGCTACACCTTC
CASSLGWGDLRGTGYTF
>TRBD1|NA|TRBV5-6|TRBJ1-2
TGTGCCAGCAGCTTTTGGGACAGAAACTATGGCTACACCTTC
CASSFWDRNYGYTF
>NA|NA|TRBV7-3|TRBJ2-1
TGTGCCAGCAGCTTGCAGGTTGCAAGCGAGCAGTTCTTC
CASSLQVASEQFF
>TRBD1|NA|TRBV28|TRBJ2-7
TGTGCCAGCAGTTTATGGGCCTTGGGGACAGCATCCTACGAGCAGTACTTC
CASSLWALGTASYEQYF
>TRBD2|NA|TRBV5-1|TRBJ2-1
TGCGCCAGCAGCTTGGCTAGCGGGCGTAATGAGCAGTTCTTC
CASSLASGRNEQFF
>TRBD2|NA|TRBV5-1|TRBJ2-1
TGCGCCAGCAGCTTGGGTCTAGCGGGCGCCAATGAGCAGTTCTTC
CASSLGLAGANEQFF
>NA|NA|TRBV2|TRBJ2-2
TGTGCCAGCAGTGAAGAGGAGGGACTTTGGAACACCGGGGAGCTGTTTTTT
CASSEEEGLWNTGELFF
>TRBD1|NA|TRBV5-5|TRBJ1-5
TGTGCCAGCAGCTTGGACAGGGGGAATCAGCCCCAGCATTTT
CASSLDRGNQPQHF
>NA|NA|TRBV29-1|TRBJ1-1
TGCAGCGCCCAGAACACTGAAGCTTTCTTT
CSAQNTEAFF
>TRBD1|once|TRBV30|TRBJ1-4
TGTGCCTGGAGTGAGGGGACAGGGTTAAGGGAAAAACTGTTTTTT
CAWSEGTGLREKLFF
>NA|NA|TRBV6-1|TRBJ1-1
TGTGCCAGCAGTGAATCTCAGGGAAGGAACACTGAAGCTTTCTTT
CASSESQGRNTEAFF
>NA|NA|TRBV7-6|TRBJ1-5
TGTGCCAGCAGCTTTCACGGGGGGGGGAAGCCCCAGCATTTT
CASSFHGGGKPQHF
>NA|NA|TRBV29-1|TRBJ1-1
TGCAGCGTTAGGGCGGGGAGCACTGAAGCTTTCTTT
CSVRAGSTEAFF
>TRBD2|NA|TRBV11-2|TRBJ2-1
TGTGCCAGCAGCTTAGCCGGGTCTGGACTAGCGGGAGGAACGAATGAGCAGTTCTTC
CASSLAGSGLAGGTNEQFF
>NA|NA|TRBV2|TRBJ2-5
TGTGCCAGCAGTGAACGGGGGGCGCGATTTGAGACCCAGTACTTC
CASSERGARFETQYF
>TRBD2|NA|TRBV6-5|TRBJ2-7
TGTGCCAGCAGCCCACGCGGGAGCTCCTACGAGCAGTACTTC
CASSPRGSSYEQYF
>NA|NA|TRBV9|TRBJ2-7
TGTGCCAGCAGCGCAGGGGACGCCTACGAGCAGTACTTC
CASSAGDAYEQYF
>TRBD1|NA|TRBV28|TRBJ2-7
TGTGCCAGCAGTCCCCCGGGACAGGGGGCCTACGAGCAGTACTTC
CASSPPGQGAYEQYF
>NA|NA|TRBV5-1|TRBJ1-2
TGCGCCAGCAGCTTGCCTTGGACCGGGACTAACTATGGCTACACCTTC
CASSLPWTGTNYGYTF
>NA|NA|TRBV6-6|TRBJ2-1
TGTGCCAGCAGTTACTCGGCGGGGGCGAATGAGCAGTTCTTC
CASSYSAGANEQFF
>NA|NA|TRBV14|TRBJ1-2
TGTGCCAGCAGCCAAGTTGCGGTCATCGGGGCTAACTATGGCTACACCTTC
CASSQVAVIGANYGYTF
>TRBD1|NA|TRBV27|TRBJ1-1
TGTGCCAGCAGTCAGAGACAGGGATGGGATAACACTGAAGCTTTCTTT
CASSQRQGWDNTEAFF
>TRBD1|NA|TRBV18|TRBJ1-2
TGTGCCAGCTCGCCCGGAGAGGCCGGGACAGGGTATGGCTACACCTTC
CASSPGEAGTGYGYTF
>TRBD2|NA|TRBV7-2|TRBJ2-1
TGTGCCAGCAGCCGGGGACTAGCGGCCAATGAGCAGTTCTTC
CASSRGLAANEQFF
>NA|NA|TRBV2|TRBJ1-2
TGTGCCAGCAGTGTACAGGGTAGACAATATGGCTACACCTTC
CASSVQGRQYGYTF
>TRBD1|once|TRBV9|TRBJ2-3
TGTGCCAGCAGCATTGGGGACAGGGGGAGCACAGATACGCAGTATTTT
CASSIGDRGSTDTQYF
>TRBD2|NA|TRBV9|TRBJ2-5
TGTGCCAGCAGCGTAGAGAACGGGAGGGCGGGGGAGACCCAGTACTTC
CASSVENGRAGETQYF
>TRBD2|NA|TRBV7-9|TRBJ2-2
TGTGCCAGCAGCTCCAGACAAGGCGGGGGCACCGGGGAGCTGTTTTTT
CASSSRQGGGTGELFF
>TRBD1|NA|TRBV5-6|TRBJ2-7
TGTGCCAGCAGCTTGGCTCCCGGGACAGGGGGCGGAAAATACGAGCAGTACTTC
CASSLAPGTGGGKYEQYF
>TRBD2|NA|TRBV12-5|TRBJ2-5
TGTGCTAGTGGTTTGAGTGGGACTAGCGTCGTCCGGACCCAGTACTTC
CASGLSGTSVVRTQYF
>TRBD1|NA|TRBV7-2|TRBJ2-5
TGTGCCAGCAGCTTAGAGGACAGGGGGCGAGAGACCCAGTACTTC
CASSLEDRGRETQYF
>NA|NA|TRBV2|TRBJ1-2
TGTGCCAGCAGTAAGAGACACCCGTCGGGCTACACCTTC
CASSKRHPSGYTF
>NA|NA|TRBV5-1|TRBJ1-4
TGCGCCAGCAGCTTGGTCTTTGCAACTAATGAAAAACTGTTTTTT
CASSLVFATNEKLFF
>NA|NA|TRBV7-2|TRBJ2-7
TGTGCCAGCAGCTCAACGGGTAGCTCCTACGAGCAGTACTTC
CASSSTGSSYEQYF
>NA|once|TRBV27|TRBJ1-2
TGTGCCAGCAGGCCTACAGGGTCCTATGGCTACACCTTC
CASRPTGSYGYTF